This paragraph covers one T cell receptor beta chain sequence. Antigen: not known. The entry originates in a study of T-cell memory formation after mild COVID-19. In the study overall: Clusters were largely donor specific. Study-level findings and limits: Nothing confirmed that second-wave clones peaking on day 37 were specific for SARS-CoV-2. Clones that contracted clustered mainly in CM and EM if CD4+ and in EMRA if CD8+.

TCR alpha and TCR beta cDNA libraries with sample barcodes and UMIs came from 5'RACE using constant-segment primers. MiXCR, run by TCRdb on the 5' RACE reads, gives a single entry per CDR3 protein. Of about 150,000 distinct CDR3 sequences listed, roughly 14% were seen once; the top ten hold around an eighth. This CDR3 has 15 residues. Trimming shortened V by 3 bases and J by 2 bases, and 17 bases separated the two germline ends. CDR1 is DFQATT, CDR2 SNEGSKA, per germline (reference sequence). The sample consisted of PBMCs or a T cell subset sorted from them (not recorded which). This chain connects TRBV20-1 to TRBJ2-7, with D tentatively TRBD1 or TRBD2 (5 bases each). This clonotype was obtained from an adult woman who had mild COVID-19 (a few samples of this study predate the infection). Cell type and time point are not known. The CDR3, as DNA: TGCAGTGCTAGGCCCCTACGGGGCCTAACCTACGAGCAGTACTTC. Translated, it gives CSARPLRGLTYEQYF.